This T cell receptor (beta chain) was profiled in a study of blood T cell repertoires in COVID-19. This CDR3 is 16 amino acids long. Germline CDR1 and CDR2: LNHDA and SQIVND (reference sequence). V was clipped by 5 bases and J by 6 bases; unmatched bases: 7. Per the authors' pipeline: The assay estimated nucleated cells by amplifying reference gene primers. Repertoires were generated with immunoSEQ multiplex PCR, while TCRdb's copy carries only in-frame clones and drops some. Clone size and V and J calls were adopted from that table, with D and trimming inferred from the DNA. The table shows about 75,000 clones, with less than 90% occurring only once.

Sequenced material: peripheral blood. The sequence came from a human donor in a cohort sampled during active COVID-19. The chain carries TRBV19 and TRBJ2-1; 13 nucleotides match TRBD2. The CDR3 sequence is CASSRPGTSGANEQFF. The DNA of the CDR3 is TGTGCCAGTAGTCGGCCCGGGACTAGCGGGGCCAATGAGCAGTTCTTC.